The next 3 T cell receptor beta chains were all read from a single sample in a study of blood T cell repertoires in COVID-19. TCRdb's table, derived via immunoSEQ multiplex PCR, lists solely in-frame clones and lacks some. Here the sample spans about 120,000 clones, around 76% being singletons. Sequencing was carried out using peripheral blood. These receptors were taken from a man aged 60 to 69 with acute or convalescent COVID-19.

The J gene is TRBJ1-2, the V gene TRBV7-9; D call uncertain. The CDR3 totals 14 residues. Germline values: CDR1 SEHNR, CDR2 FQNEAQ (reference sequence). V lost 8 bases to trimming and J lost 5 bases, with 18 bases between them. DNA of the CDR3: TGTGCCAGCGCGTACGGGGAGAAAGGGTATGGCTACACCTTC. This encodes CASAYGEKGYGYTF. Full variable domain (rest looked up from reference TRBV7-9 and TRBJ1-2): DTGVSQNPRHKITKRGQNVTFRCDPISEHNRLYWYRQTLGQGPEFLTYFQNEAQLEKSRLLSDRFSAERPKGSFSTLEIQRTEQGDSAMYLCASAYGEKGYGYTFGSGTRLTVV.

V is TRBV5-1 and J is TRBJ2-1, with 13 bases that match TRBD2. Trimming removed 2 bases from V and 6 bases from J; junction bases left unmatched: 5. The CDR3 contains 16 residues. Germline CDR1 is SGHRS and CDR2 is YFSETQ. The CDR3 sequence: CASSFPGLAGSNEQFF. In nucleotides, the CDR3 is TGCGCCAGCAGCTTTCCGGGACTAGCGGGGAGCAATGAGCAGTTCTTC.

The chain uses TRBV7-2 and TRBJ2-1; 8 nucleotides align to TRBD1. In germline, CDR1 is SGHTA, CDR2 FQGNSA. V lost 4 bases, J lost 6 bases, and 11 bases stayed unmatched. This CDR3 is built from 16 residues. CDR3 in DNA: TGTGCCAGCAGCTCGAAATCCGGGACAGGCACCAATGAGCAGTTCTTC. Amino acids: CASSSKSGTGTNEQFF. Filled out from reference TRBV7-2 and TRBJ2-1, the complete variable domain reads GAGVSQSPSNKVTEKGKDVELRCDPISGHTALYWYRQSLGQGLEFLIYFQGNSAPDKSGLPSDRFSAERTGGSVSTLTIQRTQQEDSAVYLCASSSKSGTGTNEQFFGPGTRLTVL.